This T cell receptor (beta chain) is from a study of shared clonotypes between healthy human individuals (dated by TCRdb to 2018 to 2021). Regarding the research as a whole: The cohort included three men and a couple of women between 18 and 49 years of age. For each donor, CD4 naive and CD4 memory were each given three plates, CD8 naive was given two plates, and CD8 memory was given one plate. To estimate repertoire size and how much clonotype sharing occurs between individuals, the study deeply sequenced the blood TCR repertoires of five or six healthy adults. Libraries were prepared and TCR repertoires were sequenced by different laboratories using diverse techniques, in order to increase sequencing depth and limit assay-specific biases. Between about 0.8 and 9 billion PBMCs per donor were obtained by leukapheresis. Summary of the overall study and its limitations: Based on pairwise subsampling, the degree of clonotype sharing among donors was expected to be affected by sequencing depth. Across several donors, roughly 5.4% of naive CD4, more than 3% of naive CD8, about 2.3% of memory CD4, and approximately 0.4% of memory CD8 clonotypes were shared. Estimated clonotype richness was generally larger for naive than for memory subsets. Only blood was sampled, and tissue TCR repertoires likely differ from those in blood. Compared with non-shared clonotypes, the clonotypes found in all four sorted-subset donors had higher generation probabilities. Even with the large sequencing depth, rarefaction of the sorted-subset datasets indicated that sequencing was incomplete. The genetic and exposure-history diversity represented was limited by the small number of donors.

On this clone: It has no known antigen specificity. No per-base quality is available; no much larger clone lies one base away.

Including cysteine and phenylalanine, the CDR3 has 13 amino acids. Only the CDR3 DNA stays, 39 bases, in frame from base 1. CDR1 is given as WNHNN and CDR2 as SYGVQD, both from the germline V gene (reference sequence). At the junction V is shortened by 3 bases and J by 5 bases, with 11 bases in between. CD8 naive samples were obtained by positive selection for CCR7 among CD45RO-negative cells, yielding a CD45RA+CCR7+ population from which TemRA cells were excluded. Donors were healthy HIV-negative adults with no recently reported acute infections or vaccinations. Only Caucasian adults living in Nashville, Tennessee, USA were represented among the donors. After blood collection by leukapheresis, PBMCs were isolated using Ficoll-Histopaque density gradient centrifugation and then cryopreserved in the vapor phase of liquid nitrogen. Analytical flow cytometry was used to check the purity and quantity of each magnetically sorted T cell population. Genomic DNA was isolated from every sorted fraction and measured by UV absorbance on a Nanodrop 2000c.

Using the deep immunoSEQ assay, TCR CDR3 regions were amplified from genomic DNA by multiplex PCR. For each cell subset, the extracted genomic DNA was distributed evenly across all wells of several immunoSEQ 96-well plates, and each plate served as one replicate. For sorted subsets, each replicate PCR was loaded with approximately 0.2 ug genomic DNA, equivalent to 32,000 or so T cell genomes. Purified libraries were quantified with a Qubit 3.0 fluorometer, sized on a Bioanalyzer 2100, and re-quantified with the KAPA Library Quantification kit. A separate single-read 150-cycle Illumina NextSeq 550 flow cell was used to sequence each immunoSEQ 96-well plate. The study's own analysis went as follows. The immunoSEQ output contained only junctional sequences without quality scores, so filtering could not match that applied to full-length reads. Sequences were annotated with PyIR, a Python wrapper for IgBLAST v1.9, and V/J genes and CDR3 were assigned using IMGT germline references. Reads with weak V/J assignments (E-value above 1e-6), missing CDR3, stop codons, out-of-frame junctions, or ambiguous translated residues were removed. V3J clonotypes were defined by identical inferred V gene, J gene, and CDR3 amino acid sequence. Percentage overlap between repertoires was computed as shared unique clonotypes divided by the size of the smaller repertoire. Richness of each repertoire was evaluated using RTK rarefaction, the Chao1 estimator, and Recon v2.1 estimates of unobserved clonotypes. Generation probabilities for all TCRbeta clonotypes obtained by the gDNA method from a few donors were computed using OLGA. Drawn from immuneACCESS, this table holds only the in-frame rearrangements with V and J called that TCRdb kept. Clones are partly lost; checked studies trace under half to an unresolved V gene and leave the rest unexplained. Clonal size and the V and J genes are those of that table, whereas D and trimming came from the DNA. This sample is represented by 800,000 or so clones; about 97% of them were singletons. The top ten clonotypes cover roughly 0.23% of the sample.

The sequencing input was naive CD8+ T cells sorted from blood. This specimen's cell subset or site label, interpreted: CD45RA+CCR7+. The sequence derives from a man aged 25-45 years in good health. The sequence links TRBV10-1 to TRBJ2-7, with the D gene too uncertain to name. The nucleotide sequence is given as TGCGCCAGCAGTGATCTGACCGCTAACGAGCAGTACTTC. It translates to CASSDLTANEQYF.